The clone carrying this TCR beta chain appeared once. The protocol was immunoSEQ multiplex PCR, while the TCRdb copy is restricted to in-frame clones and leaves out a portion. In the table there are fewer than 500,000 clones, 80% to 95% of which are singletons. This entry is derived from a study of Ad26.COV2.S vaccination and SARS-CoV-2 variants. On the study more broadly: Recipients of Ad26.COV2.S got it intramuscularly, once or twice 56 days apart.

Treatment described: about 20 received Ad26.COV2.S at low or high dose, single or two shots; several received placebo; per-sample allocation not given. It was on day 63 after the first vaccine or placebo injection that samples were taken. This CDR3 is built from 13 residues. Per germline, CDR1 KGHSH and CDR2 LQKENI. With 3 bases removed from V and 5 bases from J, the gap between germline ends came to 8 bases. The chain combines TRBV18 with TRBJ1-5; unclear D gene. The sequencing here drew on peripheral blood, taken in a trial of Ad26.COV2.S vaccine versus placebo. This clonotype was sampled from a person aged 18 to 65 who received the Ad26.COV2.S COVID-19 vaccine or a placebo. In DNA form, the CDR3 reads TGTGCCAGCTCACCCGCCCAGGATCAGCCCCAGCATTTT. This sequence encodes CASSPAQDQPQHF.